This is a list of T cell receptor beta chains from one sample in a study of T cell responses to AZD1222 COVID-19 vaccine. Data came from immunoSEQ multiplex PCR; TCRdb stores just in-frame clones and leaves some out. The table has 150,000 or so clones, about 87% seen once; the top ten hold 4.3%. This specimen was peripheral blood, taken 28 days after the second dose of the MenACWY control vaccine. Source of these receptors: an adult who received the MenACWY meningococcal vaccine as a control. CDR3s include the opening cysteine and the closing phenylalanine or tryptophan. A D gene is named only where the DNA matches it firmly. Not all rows give a size; the values are once, few, many and, for expanded clones, a class.

J gene,CDR3 length,V gene,clone size,D gene,CDR3 protein,CDR3 DNA
TRBJ1-2,15,TRBV27,-,-,CASRVAARSNYGYTF,TGTGCCAGTCGAGTGGCCGCTAGGTCAAACTATGGCTACACCTTC
TRBJ2-7,14,TRBV6-2/TRBV6-3,once,-,CASSRDRLSYEQYF,TGTGCCAGCAGTCGCGACAGGCTATCCTACGAGCAGTACTTC
TRBJ1-2,13,TRBV6-5,few,-,CASSWQLMGGYTF,TGTGCCAGCAGTTGGCAGTTGATGGGTGGCTACACCTTC
TRBJ1-5,14,TRBV10-2,-,-,CASSPLSGPQPQHF,TGCGCCAGCAGCCCCCTTAGCGGCCCCCAGCCCCAGCATTTT
TRBJ2-7,12,TRBV6-6,-,-,CAAGRPNYEQYF,TGTGCCGCGGGGCGGCCCAACTACGAGCAGTACTTC
TRBJ1-2,13,TRBV7-2,-,-,CASSLGQGYGYTF,TGTGCCAGCAGCTTAGGTCAGGGCTATGGCTACACCTTC
TRBJ1-2,14,TRBV3-1/TRBV3-2,-,-,CASSPRGRNYGYTF,TGTGCCAGCAGCCCCCGGGGACGGAACTATGGCTACACCTTC
TRBJ1-1,14,TRBV10-2,-,-,CASSAWRPNTEAFF,TGCGCCAGCAGTGCGTGGCGGCCGAACACTGAAGCTTTCTTT
TRBJ1-1,12,TRBV28,-,-,CASQDRNTEAFF,TGTGCCAGCCAGGACAGAAACACTGAAGCTTTCTTT
TRBJ2-7,14,TRBV5-4,-,-,CASSPLGDRYEQYF,TGTGCCAGCAGCCCACTTGGGGACCGCTACGAGCAGTACTTC
TRBJ1-1,13,TRBV19,once,-,CASKWEGGTEAFF,TGTGCCAGTAAATGGGAAGGGGGCACTGAAGCTTTCTTT